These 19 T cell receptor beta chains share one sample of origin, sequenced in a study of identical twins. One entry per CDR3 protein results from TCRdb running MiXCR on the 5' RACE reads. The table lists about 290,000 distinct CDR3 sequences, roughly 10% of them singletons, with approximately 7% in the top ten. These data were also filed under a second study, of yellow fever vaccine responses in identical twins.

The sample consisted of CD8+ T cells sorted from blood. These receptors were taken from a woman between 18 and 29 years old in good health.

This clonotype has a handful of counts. The CDR3 region is CASSSGDGGADTEAFF. The CDR3 nucleotides are TGTGCCAGCAGCTCAGGAGACGGGGGCGCGGACACTGAAGCTTTCTTT. The chain joins TRBV11-2 to TRBJ1-1; TRBD1 is a possible D gene (6 bases). The CDR3 has 16 amino acids. The germline V and J ends were trimmed by 4 bases and 3 bases, with 18 bases remaining between them. CDR1 SGHAT and CDR2 FQNNGV come from the germline V gene.

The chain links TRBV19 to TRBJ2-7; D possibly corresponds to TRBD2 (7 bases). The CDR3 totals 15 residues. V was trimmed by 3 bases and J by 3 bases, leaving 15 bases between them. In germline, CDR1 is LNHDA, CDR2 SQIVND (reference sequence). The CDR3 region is CASSMWGGAIYEQYF. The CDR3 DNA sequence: TGTGCCAGTAGTATGTGGGGGGGCGCCATCTACGAGCAGTACTTC.

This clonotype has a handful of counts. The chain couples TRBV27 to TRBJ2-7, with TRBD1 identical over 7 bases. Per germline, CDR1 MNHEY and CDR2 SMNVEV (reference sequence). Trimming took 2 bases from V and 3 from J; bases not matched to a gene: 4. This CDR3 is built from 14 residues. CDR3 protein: CASSLTGEFYEQYF. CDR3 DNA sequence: TGTGCCAGCAGTTTAACAGGGGAGTTCTACGAGCAGTACTTC.

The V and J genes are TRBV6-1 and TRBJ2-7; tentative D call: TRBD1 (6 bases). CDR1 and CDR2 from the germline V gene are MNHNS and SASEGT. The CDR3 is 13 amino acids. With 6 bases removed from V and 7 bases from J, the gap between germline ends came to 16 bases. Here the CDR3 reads CASSTGTYWEQYF. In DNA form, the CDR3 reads TGTGCCAGCAGCACAGGGACCTACTGGGAGCAGTACTTC.

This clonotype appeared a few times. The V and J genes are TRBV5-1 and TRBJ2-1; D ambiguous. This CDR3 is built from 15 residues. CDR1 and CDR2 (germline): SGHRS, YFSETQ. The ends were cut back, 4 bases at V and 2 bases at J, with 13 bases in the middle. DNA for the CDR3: TGCGCCAGCAGCATAGTAGGCGTCCCCTACAATGAGCAGTTCTTC. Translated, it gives CASSIVGVPYNEQFF. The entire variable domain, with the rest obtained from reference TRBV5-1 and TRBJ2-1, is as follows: KAGVTQTPRYLIKTRGQQVTLSCSPISGHRSVSWYQQTPGQGLQFLFEYFSETQRNKGNFPGRFSGRQFSNSRSEMNVSTLELGDSALYLCASSIVGVPYNEQFFGPGTRLTVL.

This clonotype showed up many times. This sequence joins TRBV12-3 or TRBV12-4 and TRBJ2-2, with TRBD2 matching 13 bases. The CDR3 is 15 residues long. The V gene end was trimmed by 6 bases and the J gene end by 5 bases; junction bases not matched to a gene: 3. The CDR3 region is CASRGLAGLTGELFF. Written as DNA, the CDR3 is TGTGCCAGCAGGGGACTAGCGGGATTAACCGGGGAGCTGTTTTTT.

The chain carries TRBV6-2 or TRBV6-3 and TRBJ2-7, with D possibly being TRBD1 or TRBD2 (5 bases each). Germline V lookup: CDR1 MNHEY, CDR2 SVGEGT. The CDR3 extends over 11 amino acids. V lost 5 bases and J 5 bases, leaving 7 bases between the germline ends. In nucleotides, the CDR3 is TGTGCCAGCAGTGGGGGAAACGAGCAGTACTTC. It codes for CASSGGNEQYF.

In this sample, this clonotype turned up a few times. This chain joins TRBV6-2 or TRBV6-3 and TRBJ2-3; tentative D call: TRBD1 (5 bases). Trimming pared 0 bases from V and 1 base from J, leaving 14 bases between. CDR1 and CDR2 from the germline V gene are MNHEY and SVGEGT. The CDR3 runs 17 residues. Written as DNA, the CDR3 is TGTGCCAGCAGTTACTCGGAACAGGAAACCCGCACAGATACGCAGTATTTT. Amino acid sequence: CASSYSEQETRTDTQYF.

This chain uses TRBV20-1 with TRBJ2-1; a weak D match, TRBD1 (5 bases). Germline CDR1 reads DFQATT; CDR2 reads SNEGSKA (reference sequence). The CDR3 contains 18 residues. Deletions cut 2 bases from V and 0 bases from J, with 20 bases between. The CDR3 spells CSARFQTYRTSSYNEQFF. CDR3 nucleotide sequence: TGCAGTGCTAGATTCCAAACCTACAGGACGAGCTCCTACAATGAGCAGTTCTTC.

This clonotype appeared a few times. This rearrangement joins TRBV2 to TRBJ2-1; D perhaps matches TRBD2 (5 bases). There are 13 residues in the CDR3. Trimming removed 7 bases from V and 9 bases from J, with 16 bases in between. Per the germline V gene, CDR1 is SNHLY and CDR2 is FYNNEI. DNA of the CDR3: TGTGCCAGCATAGGACTTGGGGATGCTGAGCAGTTCTTC. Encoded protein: CASIGLGDAEQFF.

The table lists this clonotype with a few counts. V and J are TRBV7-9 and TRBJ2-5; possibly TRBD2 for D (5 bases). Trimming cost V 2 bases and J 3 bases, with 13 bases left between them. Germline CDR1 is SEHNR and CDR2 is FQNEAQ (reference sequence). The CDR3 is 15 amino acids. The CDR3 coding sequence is TGTGCCAGCAGCTTAAACCCCGGGAAAAAAGAGACCCAGTACTTC. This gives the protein CASSLNPGKKETQYF.

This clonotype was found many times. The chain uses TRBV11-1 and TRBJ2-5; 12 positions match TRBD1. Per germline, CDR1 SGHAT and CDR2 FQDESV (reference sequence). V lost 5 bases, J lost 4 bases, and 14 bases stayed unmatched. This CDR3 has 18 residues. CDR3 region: CASSAPGQGALLVETQYF. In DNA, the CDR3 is TGTGCCAGCAGCGCCCCGGGACAGGGGGCGCTTTTGGTAGAGACCCAGTACTTC.

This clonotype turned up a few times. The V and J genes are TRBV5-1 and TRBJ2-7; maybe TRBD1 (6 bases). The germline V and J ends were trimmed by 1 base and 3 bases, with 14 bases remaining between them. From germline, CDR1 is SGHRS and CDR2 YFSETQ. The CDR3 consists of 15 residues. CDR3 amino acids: CASSLYRDPLYEQYF. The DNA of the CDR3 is TGCGCCAGCAGCTTGTACAGGGATCCCCTCTACGAGCAGTACTTC.

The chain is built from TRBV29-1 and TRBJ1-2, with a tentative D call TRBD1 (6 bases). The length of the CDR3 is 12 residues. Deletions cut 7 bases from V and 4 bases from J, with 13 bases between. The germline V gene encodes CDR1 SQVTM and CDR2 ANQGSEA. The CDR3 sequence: CSARGAGYGYTF. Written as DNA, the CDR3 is TGCAGCGCCCGGGGGGCTGGCTATGGCTACACCTTC.

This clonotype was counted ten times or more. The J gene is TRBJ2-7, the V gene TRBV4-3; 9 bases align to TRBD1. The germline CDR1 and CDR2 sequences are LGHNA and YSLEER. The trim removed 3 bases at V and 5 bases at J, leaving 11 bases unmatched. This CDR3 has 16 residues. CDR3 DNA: TGCGCCAGCAGCCAGGATCGAGGACAGGGGATCCACGAGCAGTACTTC. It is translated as CASSQDRGQGIHEQYF.

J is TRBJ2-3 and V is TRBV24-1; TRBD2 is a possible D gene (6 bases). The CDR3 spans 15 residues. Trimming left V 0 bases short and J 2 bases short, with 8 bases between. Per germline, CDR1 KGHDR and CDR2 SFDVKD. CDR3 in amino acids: CATSDLAGPTDTQYF. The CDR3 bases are TGTGCCACCAGTGATTTGGCGGGACCCACAGATACGCAGTATTTT.

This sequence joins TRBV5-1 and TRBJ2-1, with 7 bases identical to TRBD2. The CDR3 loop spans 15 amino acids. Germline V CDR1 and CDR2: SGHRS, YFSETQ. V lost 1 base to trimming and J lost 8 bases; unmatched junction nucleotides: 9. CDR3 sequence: CASSLTGGSSHEQFF. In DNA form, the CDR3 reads TGCGCCAGCAGCTTGACTGGCGGGAGTAGTCATGAGCAGTTCTTC.

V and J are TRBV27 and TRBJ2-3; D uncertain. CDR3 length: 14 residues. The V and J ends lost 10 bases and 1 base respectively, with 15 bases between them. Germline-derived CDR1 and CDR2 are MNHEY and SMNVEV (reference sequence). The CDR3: CATRTVKGTDTQYF. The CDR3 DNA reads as TGTGCCACCCGAACCGTAAAAGGCACAGATACGCAGTATTTT.

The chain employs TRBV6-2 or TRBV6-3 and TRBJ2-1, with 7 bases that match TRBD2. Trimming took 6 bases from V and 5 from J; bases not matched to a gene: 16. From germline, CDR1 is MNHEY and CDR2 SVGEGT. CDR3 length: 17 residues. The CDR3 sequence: CASRSLVGREYHNEQFF. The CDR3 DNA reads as TGTGCCAGCAGAAGCCTAGTAGGGCGGGAGTACCACAATGAGCAGTTCTTC.